This entry lists 6 T cell receptor beta chains sequenced from one sample in a study of T cells after yellow fever vaccination. One entry per CDR3 protein results from TCRdb running MiXCR on the 5' RACE reads. The sample has about 310,000 distinct CDR3 sequences; around 3.6% are singletons. The sample was PBMCs, taken on the day of the yellow fever booster vaccination. All receptors come from a man aged 18 to 29 who received the YFV17D yellow fever vaccine.

This clonotype was counted only a few times. The chain recombines TRBV12-3 or TRBV12-4 with TRBJ1-1, with a possible D match to TRBD1 (5 bases). V shed 5 bases and J shed 11 bases, with 15 bases lying between them. The CDR3 runs 12 residues. The CDR3 DNA is TGTGCCAGCAGTCCCCCCGGGACCCGGGCTTTCTTT. Protein sequence: CASSPPGTRAFF.

This clonotype was recorded many times. This chain links TRBV5-1 with TRBJ1-3, with D uncertain. CDR3 length: 12 residues. The V gene lost 8 bases and the J gene lost 0 bases, with 6 bases spanning the gap. The V gene's germline CDR1 is SGHRS and CDR2 YFSETQ. CDR3 sequence (DNA): TGCGCCAGTACTGACTCTGGAAACACCATATATTTT. Its translation is CASTDSGNTIYF.

At least ten counts were recorded for this clonotype. The V and J genes are TRBV21-1 and TRBJ1-2; TRBD1, the D gene given by the table, was not confirmed from the DNA. TRBV21-1 counts as a pseudogene. This CDR3 comprises 17 residues. CDR3 in DNA: TGTGCCAGCAGCACCCCCCCTCTCGTCGAAGGGGAATATGGCTACACCTTC. As protein: CASSTPPLVEGEYGYTF.

This clonotype was counted at least ten times. Here the CDR3 reads CASSLVRANDSPLHF. CDR3 DNA: TGCGCCAGCAGCTTGGTTCGGGCCAACGATTCACCCCTCCACTTT. This chain connects TRBV5-1 to TRBJ1-6; D gene unclear. V was pared by 0 bases and J by 8 bases, with 12 bases between. The germline gives CDR1 SGHRS, CDR2 YFSETQ. This CDR3 comprises 15 residues.

This clonotype was seen a handful of times. The rearrangement uses TRBV15 and TRBJ1-1, with D unclear. V gave up 1 base and J gave up 8 bases, with 5 bases separating them. CDR3 size: 11 residues. The germline CDR1 and CDR2 sequences are LNHNV and YYDKDF (reference sequence). CDR3 protein: CATSRVTEAFF. The CDR3 region has the DNA TGTGCCACCAGCAGAGTTACAGAAGCTTTCTTT.

This clonotype was seen more than once but under ten times. This rearrangement joins TRBV11-2 to TRBJ2-7, with 8 positions matching TRBD2. The V gene's germline CDR1 is SGHAT and CDR2 FQNNGV. CDR3 length: 15 amino acids. V was pared by 4 bases and J by 6 bases, with 11 bases of the junction left unmatched. CDR3 protein: CASSSTPGGYGEQYV. CDR3 nucleotide sequence: TGTGCCAGCAGCTCCACGCCGGGGGGGTACGGCGAGCAGTACGTC.